This entry features one T cell receptor beta chain sequence. What it binds is unknown. RNA extraction was followed by reverse transcription into cDNA, which acted as the sequencing template. Sequencing was performed with immunoSEQ multiplex PCR; in TCRdb, only in-frame clones are kept and a portion is missing. The sample has 160,000 or so clones, about 71% seen once; the top ten hold 0.75% to 0.95%. The record originates from a study of CD8+ T cells in alopecia areata. General study points: In scalp samples, resident alphabeta T cells of normal skin are also sequenced. Persistence during tofacitinib was seen for many expanded lesional clones in scalp and blood.

Treatment indicated: oral pan-JAK inhibitor, 5-10 mg twice daily. Lesional scalp tissue (obtained by punch biopsy) and peripheral blood were collected from alopecia areata patients. The source of this sequence is a human donor with alopecia areata. The sample consisted of CD4+ T cells sorted from blood, taken at week 4, from a patient treated with tofacitinib.

This CDR3 is CASRREETQYF. CDR3 in DNA: TGTGCCAGCCGGCGGGAAGAGACCCAGTACTTC. The gene calls are TRBV6-5 and TRBJ2-5; perhaps TRBD2 as D (5 bases). Trimming removed 8 bases from V and 3 bases from J, with 7 bases in between. Germline CDR1 reads MNHEY; CDR2 reads SVGAGI. The CDR3 contains 11 residues.